Below, 12 T cell receptor beta chains from the same sample are listed, as sequenced in a study of blood T cell repertoires in COVID-19 (dated by TCRdb to about 2020). Preparation of the library involved the immunoSEQ multiplex PCR assay. Held by TCRdb, this immuneACCESS table contains in-frame sequences only and omits some clones. Under half of the omission traces to an unresolved V gene where checked; the cause of the rest is unknown. Here the sample has a few hundred thousand clones; around 86% occur a single time. The leading ten clones occupy 1% of the sample. Sequences were obtained from peripheral blood. Receptors originate from a man aged 45-60 years with active or convalescent COVID-19.

This clone occurred once. This chain uses TRBV10-1 with TRBJ2-4; tentative D call: TRBD2 (5 bases). Trimming cost V 6 bases and J 16 bases, with 19 bases left between them. This CDR3 spans 12 amino acids. Germline V gives CDR1 WNHNN, CDR2 SYGVQD (reference sequence). The CDR3 region is CASSPRRLRPYF. CDR3 in DNA: TGCGCCAGCAGCCCCCGGAGGCTCCGGCCTTACTTC.

The chain uses TRBV6-5 and TRBJ2-7; the match to TRBD2 covers 7 bases. This CDR3 has 14 amino acids. The junction had 13 bases not matched to a gene; V was cut back by 8 bases and J by 6 bases. The germline V gene has CDR1 MNHEY and CDR2 SVGAGI. CDR3 protein: CASSRVGTTGEQYF. Written as DNA, the CDR3 is TGTGCCAGCTCCCGGGTAGGGACTACCGGCGAGCAGTACTTC.

CDR3 in amino acids: CASSQTGQLDYQPQHF. CDR3 in DNA: TGTGCCAGCAGCCAGACAGGACAGCTAGATTATCAGCCCCAGCATTTT. This rearrangement joins TRBV6-2 or TRBV6-3 to TRBJ1-5; tentatively, D is TRBD1 (6 bases). V was shortened by 6 bases and J by 5 bases, with 20 bases between the two germline ends. Germline CDR1 and CDR2: MNHEY and SVGEGT. The CDR3 is 16 residues long.

As concerns this clone: Within the sample, other DNA sequences also encode this same CDR3. V usage is TRBV18 and J usage is TRBJ1-6; no definite D call. CDR3 size: 16 residues. The V end lost 3 bases, the J end lost 0 bases, and 9 bases lay between the germline ends. Germline V gene data show CDR1 as KGHSH and CDR2 as LQKENI. Here the CDR3 reads CASSPGGSSYNSPLHF. The CDR3 region has the DNA TGTGCCAGCTCACCGGGCGGGAGCTCCTATAATTCACCCCTCCACTTT.

This CDR3 reads CASSPTGQGGRSFGYTF. In DNA, the CDR3 is TGTGCCAGCAGCCCTACCGGACAGGGAGGACGGAGCTTTGGCTACACCTTC. The J gene is TRBJ1-2, the V gene TRBV7-8; 8 positions match TRBD1. Germline CDR1 is SGHVS and CDR2 is FQNEAQ. The trim removed 5 bases at V and 7 bases at J, leaving 18 bases unmatched. The CDR3 loop spans 17 amino acids.

V and J are TRBV7-9 and TRBJ1-5; D is ambiguous. The CDR3 has 14 residues. Looked up from germline, CDR1 is SEHNR and CDR2 is FQNEAQ (reference sequence). V gave up 5 bases and J gave up 1 base, with 9 bases separating them. The CDR3, as DNA: TGTGCCAGCAGCATCGGAGGGAGCAATCAGCCCCAGCATTTT. Translated, it gives CASSIGGSNQPQHF.

The rearrangement links TRBV29-1 to TRBJ1-1; the D is unclear. The germline gives CDR1 SQVTM, CDR2 ANQGSEA. The length of the CDR3 is 14 residues. The V gene lost 8 bases and the J gene lost 0 bases, with 16 bases spanning the gap. CDR3 region: CSSGGPSLNTEAFF. CDR3 sequence (DNA): TGCAGCTCAGGAGGACCGTCTCTGAACACTGAAGCTTTCTTT.

This rearrangement joins TRBV18 to TRBJ2-5, with D perhaps TRBD2 (5 bases). Trimming stripped 4 bases from V and 2 bases from J, with 8 bases between. This CDR3 contains 13 residues. Germline V gene sequence: CDR1 KGHSH, CDR2 LQKENI. CDR3: CASSLRGQETQYF. DNA of the CDR3: TGTGCCAGCTCACTTCGGGGACAAGAGACCCAGTACTTC.

This sequence joins TRBV11-3 and TRBJ2-2; 8 bases fit TRBD2. Unmatched junction bases numbered 5, after V lost 3 bases and J lost 8 bases. Germline CDR1 is SGHNT and CDR2 is YENEEA. The CDR3 runs to 14 residues. The CDR3 DNA is TGTGCCAGCAGCTTGCGGGGGGAAGCTGGGGAGCTGTTTTTT. Its translation is CASSLRGEAGELFF.

This clone was found a few times. The chain couples TRBV2 to TRBJ1-2, with 8 bases fitting TRBD1. CDR1 and CDR2 (germline): SNHLY, FYNNEI. With V trimmed by 4 bases and J by 4 bases, 5 bases remained unmatched. This CDR3 contains 14 residues. The CDR3 DNA is TGTGCCAGCAGTGGACAGGGGTCGGCCTATGGCTACACCTTC. Amino acids: CASSGQGSAYGYTF.

The chain has TRBV5-4 and TRBJ1-4, with D maybe TRBD1 (5 bases). The CDR3 has 14 residues. The germline gives CDR1 SGHNT, CDR2 YYREEE (reference sequence). Trimming cost V 0 bases and J 5 bases, with 8 bases left between them. The CDR3, as DNA: TGTGCCAGCAGCTTGGGACAGAGGAATGAAAAACTGTTTTTT. It is translated as CASSLGQRNEKLFF.

This rearrangement joins TRBV2 to TRBJ1-2, with TRBD1 identical over 9 bases. The CDR3 has 14 residues. V was clipped by 4 bases and J by 6 bases; unmatched bases: 6. The germline CDR1 and CDR2 sequences are SNHLY and FYNNEI. This CDR3 reads CASSVRQGDDGYTF. The CDR3 nucleotides read TGTGCCAGCAGTGTAAGACAGGGGGATGATGGCTACACCTTC.